This TCR beta chain was documented in a study of blood T cell repertoires in COVID-19. The overall study: Samples of COVID-19 (acute and convalescent) were obtained from the United States, Italy and Spain.

Authors' processing steps: Using reference gene primer amplification, nucleated cell counts were estimated. Produced via immunoSEQ multiplex PCR; TCRdb's table is partial and in-frame only. From that table come the V and J calls and clone size; the DNA was used to work out D and trimming. The data hold under 250,000 clones, with 83% observed a single time. V lost 0 bases, J lost 2 bases, and 12 bases lay in between. The CDR3 spans 16 residues. The germline CDR1 and CDR2 sequences are SGDLS and YYNGEE. V and J are TRBV9 and TRBJ2-1; perhaps TRBD2 as D (6 bases). The sequenced sample was peripheral blood. The TCR originated in a man aged 35-49 years with active or convalescent COVID-19. The CDR3 region has the DNA TGTGCCAGCAGCGTAGAGGGGACTTACGCCTACAATGAGCAGTTCTTC. It is translated as CASSVEGTYAYNEQFF.